Listed below are T cell receptor beta chains from one sample, sequenced in a study of CD8 T cell repertoires and HIV-1 epitope variants. Method: immunoSEQ multiplex PCR; TCRdb's copy keeps in-frame clones and lacks some. The table lists about 5,500 clones, just under 70% of them singletons, with around 45% in the top ten. Which antigens these TCRs recognize remains unknown. The specimen was cultured CD8+ T cells derived from PBMCs. These receptors came from a male donor with HIV. CDR3s include the opening cysteine and the closing phenylalanine or tryptophan. Each record gives: clone size, V gene, D gene, J gene, CDR3 DNA, CDR3 protein. D genes are given only for firm matches. Clone size appears in some rows only: once, few, many, or a class for an expanded clone.

clone size: .; V gene: TRBV27; D gene: TRBD1; J gene: TRBJ2-7; CDR3 DNA: TGTGCCAGCAGTTCCGGGACAGGGTACCCCTACGAGCAGTACTTC; CDR3 protein: CASSSGTGYPYEQYF
clone size: .; V gene: TRBV10-3; D gene: .; J gene: TRBJ2-7; CDR3 DNA: TGTGCCATCAGTGATGGCAGTCACACGGCCTACGAGCAGTACTTC; CDR3 protein: CAISDGSHTAYEQYF
clone size: .; V gene: TRBV27; D gene: TRBD1; J gene: TRBJ2-4; CDR3 DNA: TGTGCCAGCAGTTCCTCGGACAGGGTAAACATTCAGTACTTC; CDR3 protein: CASSSSDRVNIQYF
clone size: few; V gene: TRBV5-6; D gene: .; J gene: TRBJ2-7; CDR3 DNA: TGTGCCAGCAGCCTCCTATCAGGCGAGCAGTACTTC; CDR3 protein: CASSLLSGEQYF
clone size: few; V gene: TRBV10-3; D gene: TRBD2; J gene: TRBJ2-3; CDR3 DNA: TGTGCCATCAGTGATCTCTTTAGCGGGAGGGAAGAATCCACAGATACGCAGTATTTT; CDR3 protein: CAISDLFSGREESTDTQYF
clone size: .; V gene: TRBV28; D gene: TRBD1; J gene: TRBJ2-7; CDR3 DNA: TGTGCCAGCAGTTTATGGGGACAGGGGTTTACGAGGGTCGTCTACGAGCAGTACTTC; CDR3 protein: CASSLWGQGFTRVVYEQYF
clone size: few; V gene: TRBV5-4; D gene: .; J gene: TRBJ1-2; CDR3 DNA: TGTGCCAGCAGCCCTTGGCCGGTAGAATTGGACTATGGCTACACCTTC; CDR3 protein: CASSPWPVELDYGYTF
clone size: .; V gene: TRBV25-1; D gene: TRBD2; J gene: TRBJ2-1; CDR3 DNA: TGTGCCAGCAGTGATTCTCCAACTAGCGGGCGTCTCAATGAGCAGTTCTTC; CDR3 protein: CASSDSPTSGRLNEQFF
clone size: .; V gene: TRBV15; D gene: TRBD1; J gene: TRBJ2-7; CDR3 DNA: TGTGCCACCAGCAGGACAACAGGGGGAAGCTCCTACGAGCAGTACTTC; CDR3 protein: CATSRTTGGSSYEQYF
clone size: .; V gene: TRBV7-8; D gene: .; J gene: TRBJ2-5; CDR3 DNA: TGTGCCAGCAGCTTAGAAGGCGGGGCCGGAGAGACCCAGTACTTC; CDR3 protein: CASSLEGGAGETQYF
clone size: .; V gene: TRBV28; D gene: .; J gene: TRBJ2-6; CDR3 DNA: TGTGCCAGCAGTAGCACAAGGTCTGGGGCCAACGTCCTGACTTTC; CDR3 protein: CASSSTRSGANVLTF
clone size: .; V gene: TRBV10-3; D gene: TRBD2; J gene: TRBJ2-1; CDR3 DNA: TGTGCCGTGGCCGGGACTAGCGGGAGGAATGAGCAGTTCTTC; CDR3 protein: CAVAGTSGRNEQFF
clone size: .; V gene: TRBV28; D gene: TRBD1; J gene: TRBJ2-7; CDR3 DNA: TGTGCCAGCAGTCCAACAGGGGGCGATTCCTACGAGCAGTACTTC; CDR3 protein: CASSPTGGDSYEQYF
clone size: .; V gene: TRBV7-6; D gene: TRBD1; J gene: TRBJ2-7; CDR3 DNA: TGTGCCAGCAGCCTATTGGGCCCAGGACAGGGGGCGCGAGAGCAGTACTTC; CDR3 protein: CASSLLGPGQGAREQYF
clone size: few; V gene: TRBV7-6; D gene: TRBD1; J gene: TRBJ1-2; CDR3 DNA: TGTGCCAGCAGCGGACAGGGGTGGAATGGCTACACCTTC; CDR3 protein: CASSGQGWNGYTF
clone size: few; V gene: TRBV27; D gene: TRBD2; J gene: TRBJ2-1; CDR3 DNA: TGTGCCAGCAGTCCTACGACTAGCGGCTACTCCTACAATGAGCAGTTCTTC; CDR3 protein: CASSPTTSGYSYNEQFF
clone size: .; V gene: TRBV28; D gene: .; J gene: TRBJ1-1; CDR3 DNA: TGTGCCAGCAGTTTGAGCAGGGGAACTGAAGCTTTCTTT; CDR3 protein: CASSLSRGTEAFF
clone size: .; V gene: TRBV15; D gene: .; J gene: TRBJ2-2; CDR3 DNA: TGTGCCACCAGCCGTAGCAGGGAGAACACCGGGGAGCTGTTTTTT; CDR3 protein: CATSRSRENTGELFF
clone size: few; V gene: TRBV5-4; D gene: TRBD1; J gene: TRBJ2-2; CDR3 DNA: TGTGCCAGCAGCTCAGACAGGGGGGGCACCGGGGAGCTGTTTTTT; CDR3 protein: CASSSDRGGTGELFF
clone size: medium-sized; V gene: TRBV27; D gene: .; J gene: TRBJ1-4; CDR3 DNA: TGTGCCAGCAGTCCCCTAGCGGCAGGGTCTAATGAAAAACTGTTTTTT; CDR3 protein: CASSPLAAGSNEKLFF
clone size: .; V gene: TRBV28; D gene: .; J gene: TRBJ2-3; CDR3 DNA: TGTGCCAGCAGTTTATTGGGGGGAATGGATACGCAGTATTTT; CDR3 protein: CASSLLGGMDTQYF
clone size: .; V gene: TRBV9; D gene: .; J gene: TRBJ1-2; CDR3 DNA: TGTGCCAGCAGCGGTGACTATGGCTACACCTTC; CDR3 protein: CASSGDYGYTF
clone size: few; V gene: TRBV6-1; D gene: .; J gene: TRBJ2-2; CDR3 DNA: TGTGCCAGCAGCTCCGGGACTCTTAACACCGGGGAGCTGTTTTTT; CDR3 protein: CASSSGTLNTGELFF
clone size: .; V gene: TRBV19; D gene: .; J gene: TRBJ2-1; CDR3 DNA: TGTGCCAGTAGTATGCAGGAGGGGTCCTACAATGAGCAGTTCTTC; CDR3 protein: CASSMQEGSYNEQFF
clone size: few; V gene: TRBV7-6; D gene: .; J gene: TRBJ1-3; CDR3 DNA: TGTGCCAGCAGCTTAGCGTTCAGGGTGGGCACCATATATTTT; CDR3 protein: CASSLAFRVGTIYF
clone size: .; V gene: TRBV2; D gene: TRBD2; J gene: TRBJ2-1; CDR3 DNA: TGTGCCAGCAGTGAAAGTGGGCGGGAGGGCCCCTACAATGAGCAGTTCTTC; CDR3 protein: CASSESGREGPYNEQFF
clone size: .; V gene: TRBV27; D gene: .; J gene: TRBJ2-7; CDR3 DNA: TGTGCCAGCAGTTTAAGAACTTCAGAGACAGGGAGGTACGAGCAGTACTTC; CDR3 protein: CASSLRTSETGRYEQYF
clone size: .; V gene: TRBV11-3; D gene: TRBD1; J gene: TRBJ2-1; CDR3 DNA: TGTGCCAGCAGCAACCGGGACAGGGGTAGTGAGCAGTTCTTC; CDR3 protein: CASSNRDRGSEQFF
clone size: .; V gene: TRBV25-1; D gene: .; J gene: TRBJ2-7; CDR3 DNA: TGTGCCAGCAGTGACGACAGCGTTCTCTACGAGCAGTACTTC; CDR3 protein: CASSDDSVLYEQYF
clone size: .; V gene: TRBV6-1; D gene: .; J gene: TRBJ2-5; CDR3 DNA: TGTGCCAGCAGTGGCATCAGCCCGAGGGAAGAGACCCAGTACTTC; CDR3 protein: CASSGISPREETQYF
clone size: .; V gene: TRBV15; D gene: .; J gene: TRBJ2-7; CDR3 DNA: TGTGCCACCAGCAGAGATGAAGGCAGCTACGAGCAGTACTTC; CDR3 protein: CATSRDEGSYEQYF
clone size: .; V gene: TRBV7-6; D gene: TRBD1; J gene: TRBJ2-2; CDR3 DNA: TGTGCCAGCAGCGCATCGACAGGGGGCGGCGGTAGCACCGGGGAGCTGTTTTTT; CDR3 protein: CASSASTGGGGSTGELFF
clone size: .; V gene: TRBV7-9; D gene: TRBD2; J gene: TRBJ2-5; CDR3 DNA: TGTGCCAGCAGACCGACTAGCGGGGGCCCCCCCGAGACCCAGTACTTC; CDR3 protein: CASRPTSGGPPETQYF
clone size: few; V gene: TRBV27; D gene: .; J gene: TRBJ1-2; CDR3 DNA: TGTGCCAGCAGCCAATCAACGGGACACCTTAACTATGGCTACACCTTC; CDR3 protein: CASSQSTGHLNYGYTF
clone size: .; V gene: TRBV5-1; D gene: .; J gene: TRBJ2-7; CDR3 DNA: TGCGCCAGCAGCTTGGCCCTGGGGACTTCCTACGAGCAGTACTTC; CDR3 protein: CASSLALGTSYEQYF
clone size: .; V gene: TRBV6-1; D gene: .; J gene: TRBJ1-4; CDR3 DNA: TGTGCCAGCAGCGAGGGGAGTTTGAATGAAAAACTGTTTTTT; CDR3 protein: CASSEGSLNEKLFF
clone size: .; V gene: TRBV5-8; D gene: TRBD1; J gene: TRBJ1-3; CDR3 DNA: TGTGCCAGCAGCTTCCCGGGACAGAGAAACACCATATATTTT; CDR3 protein: CASSFPGQRNTIYF
clone size: .; V gene: TRBV7-9; D gene: .; J gene: TRBJ2-1; CDR3 DNA: TGTGCCAGCAGCCCCACCGGGGGTGAGCAGTTCTTC; CDR3 protein: CASSPTGGEQFF
clone size: .; V gene: TRBV27; D gene: TRBD1; J gene: TRBJ1-1; CDR3 DNA: TGTGCCAGCAGTACATACAGGGGCTCGAACACTGAAGCTTTCTTT; CDR3 protein: CASSTYRGSNTEAFF
clone size: .; V gene: TRBV7-8; D gene: .; J gene: TRBJ2-3; CDR3 DNA: TGTGCCAGCAGCTTACCGGGTCCCGCAGATACGCAGTATTTT; CDR3 protein: CASSLPGPADTQYF
clone size: once; V gene: TRBV7-2; D gene: .; J gene: TRBJ1-1; CDR3 DNA: TGTGCCAGCAGCCTCGCGGCAGGTCTTGGTTTTTTGAACACTGAAGCTTTCTTT; CDR3 protein: CASSLAAGLGFLNTEAFF
clone size: once; V gene: TRBV6-4; D gene: .; J gene: TRBJ2-3; CDR3 DNA: TGTGCCAGCAGTGGGGAGAGGGCCGGGACAGATACGCAGTATTTT; CDR3 protein: CASSGERAGTDTQYF
clone size: .; V gene: TRBV27; D gene: .; J gene: TRBJ2-7; CDR3 DNA: TGTGCCAGCAGGGGTACAACGACCCTCGGCTCCTACGAGCAGTACTTC; CDR3 protein: CASRGTTTLGSYEQYF
clone size: .; V gene: TRBV28; D gene: .; J gene: TRBJ2-7; CDR3 DNA: TGTGCCACCCGGAGCACGACAGTCCACTACGAGCAGTACTTC; CDR3 protein: CATRSTTVHYEQYF
clone size: .; V gene: TRBV5-4; D gene: .; J gene: TRBJ2-7; CDR3 DNA: TGTGCCGGTTCCGAGGGCAGATCCTACGAGCAGTACTTC; CDR3 protein: CAGSEGRSYEQYF
clone size: .; V gene: TRBV25-1; D gene: .; J gene: TRBJ2-1; CDR3 DNA: TGTGCCAGCAGTCGGCTCGGTGAGCAGTTCTTC; CDR3 protein: CASSRLGEQFF
clone size: .; V gene: TRBV14; D gene: TRBD2; J gene: TRBJ2-1; CDR3 DNA: TGTGCCAGCAGCCCTAGGACTAGCGGGGGCTACAATGAGCAGTTCTTC; CDR3 protein: CASSPRTSGGYNEQFF
clone size: .; V gene: TRBV19; D gene: .; J gene: TRBJ1-3; CDR3 DNA: TGTGCCAGTAGTATGGGGGTGCGGGGAGTTCTTGGAAACACCATATATTTT; CDR3 protein: CASSMGVRGVLGNTIYF
clone size: .; V gene: TRBV19; D gene: TRBD1; J gene: TRBJ2-7; CDR3 DNA: TGTGCCAGTAGTCAGACCATCGGGACAGGGAAGAGGGAGCAGTACTTC; CDR3 protein: CASSQTIGTGKREQYF
clone size: .; V gene: TRBV6-5; D gene: .; J gene: TRBJ2-7; CDR3 DNA: TGTGCCAGCAGTTACGATGGACAGTACTACGAGCAGTACTTC; CDR3 protein: CASSYDGQYYEQYF
clone size: .; V gene: TRBV4-1; D gene: .; J gene: TRBJ1-5; CDR3 DNA: TGCGCCAGCAGCCCCGAAGCCGGGGGGGGTAGCAATCAGCCCCAGCATTTT; CDR3 protein: CASSPEAGGGSNQPQHF
clone size: .; V gene: TRBV27; D gene: .; J gene: TRBJ2-5; CDR3 DNA: TGTGCCAGCAGTCCAATCTCTGTGGAGACCCAGTACTTC; CDR3 protein: CASSPISVETQYF
clone size: .; V gene: TRBV30; D gene: .; J gene: TRBJ2-3; CDR3 DNA: TGTGCCTGGAGTGTCTTAGGGGGTGATACGCAGTATTTT; CDR3 protein: CAWSVLGGDTQYF
clone size: once; V gene: TRBV28; D gene: .; J gene: TRBJ2-7; CDR3 DNA: TGTGCCAGCAATGACCGGGAGTCGGAGCAGTACTTC; CDR3 protein: CASNDRESEQYF
clone size: .; V gene: TRBV28; D gene: TRBD2; J gene: TRBJ2-1; CDR3 DNA: TGTGCCAGCAGTCCACTAGCGGGCAACTCCTACAATGAGCAGTTCTTC; CDR3 protein: CASSPLAGNSYNEQFF
clone size: .; V gene: TRBV5-6; D gene: .; J gene: TRBJ1-1; CDR3 DNA: TGTGCCAGCAGCTTGGACAGCGGGAACACTGAAGCTTTCTTT; CDR3 protein: CASSLDSGNTEAFF
clone size: .; V gene: TRBV12-5; D gene: TRBD1; J gene: TRBJ2-1; CDR3 DNA: TGTGCTAGTGCCACGGAGGGGACAGGGGCATTATACAATGAGCAGTTCTTC; CDR3 protein: CASATEGTGALYNEQFF
clone size: .; V gene: TRBV2; D gene: .; J gene: TRBJ2-2; CDR3 DNA: TGTGCCAGCAGTGAGATCGGGAGATCGAACACCGGGGAGCTGTTTTTT; CDR3 protein: CASSEIGRSNTGELFF
clone size: once; V gene: TRBV6-4; D gene: .; J gene: TRBJ2-2; CDR3 DNA: TGTGCCAGCAGCGACAGGGAGGCAAACACCGGGGAGCTGTTTTTT; CDR3 protein: CASSDREANTGELFF
clone size: .; V gene: TRBV13; D gene: .; J gene: TRBJ1-3; CDR3 DNA: TGTGCCAGCAGCTTAGGCCTCTTGGGCAGGGAATCTGGAAACACCATATATTTT; CDR3 protein: CASSLGLLGRESGNTIYF